The 21 T cell receptor beta chains below come from one sample, sequenced in a study of T cell clonotyping in hematopoietic cell transplantation. Assay: immunoSEQ multiplex PCR; the TCRdb copy retains only in-frame clones and omits some. The sample contains about 43,000 clones, approximately 95% of which appear only once. Specimen: peripheral blood mononuclear cells. The receptors stem from a man in his thirties or forties in good health. Some clones in this sample may be carry-over from other donors' samples.

The rearrangement links TRBV6-5 to TRBJ1-3, with TRBD1 identical over 7 bases. The CDR3 covers 15 residues. Trimming took 5 bases from V and 6 from J; bases not matched to a gene: 10. CDR1 and CDR2 (germline): MNHEY, SVGAGI. CDR3 sequence reads: CASSMTGSLLNTIYF. CDR3 bases: TGTGCCAGCAGTATGACAGGGTCACTATTAAACACCATATATTTT.

V usage is TRBV5-4 and J usage is TRBJ1-1; tentatively, D is TRBD1 (5 bases). Looked up from germline, CDR1 is SGHNT and CDR2 is YYREEE (reference sequence). The CDR3 covers 15 residues. The V and J ends lost 2 bases and 7 bases respectively, with 18 bases between them. CDR3 nucleotide sequence: TGTGCCAGCAGCTTTCAGGGCAGGGTAGGCGTTGAAGCTTTCTTT. Protein sequence: CASSFQGRVGVEAFF.

The chain joins TRBV4-1 to TRBJ2-5, with 10 bases fitting TRBD1. The trim removed 1 base at V and 5 bases at J, leaving 10 bases unmatched. Germline values: CDR1 MGHRA, CDR2 YSYEKL. CDR3 length equals 17 residues. The CDR3 is CASSQGGDRGAGETQYF. The CDR3 DNA reads as TGCGCCAGCAGCCAAGGGGGGGACAGGGGCGCGGGGGAGACCCAGTACTTC.

The chain recombines TRBV5-4 with TRBJ1-2, with TRBD1 matching over 8 bases. The CDR3 covers 15 residues. Germline V gene data show CDR1 as SGHNT and CDR2 as YYREEE (reference sequence). V trimming: 3 bases; J trimming: 0 bases; junction bases outside the gene matches: 4. The CDR3 sequence is CASSYRTGPNYGYTF. CDR3 DNA: TGTGCCAGCAGCTACAGGACAGGGCCTAACTATGGCTACACCTTC.

The CDR3: CASSKTVGTGELFF. CDR3 DNA sequence: TGTGCCAGTAGTAAGACGGTCGGGACCGGGGAGCTGTTTTTT. The genes are TRBV19 and TRBJ2-2; D uncertain. Trimming took off 4 bases at V and 5 bases at J, with 11 bases between the two ends. The CDR3 sequence is 14 residues long. Germline V lookup: CDR1 LNHDA, CDR2 SQIVND (reference sequence). Full variable domain (missing parts from reference TRBV19 and TRBJ2-2): DGGITQSPKYLFRKEGQNVTLSCEQNLNHDAMYWYRQDPGQGLRLIYYSQIVNDFQKGDIAEGYSVSREKKESFPLTVTSAQKNPTAFYLCASSKTVGTGELFFGEGSRLTVL.

The V call is TRBV5-1, the J call TRBJ1-1, with 8 bases lining up with TRBD1. Germline V CDR1 and CDR2: SGHRS, YFSETQ. Germline trimming cut 4 bases from V and 4 bases from J; bases unmatched to any gene: 9. The CDR3 sequence is 15 residues long. The DNA for the CDR3 is TGCGCCAGCAGCCCGATGGGACAGGTTCTCACTGAAGCTTTCTTT. Encoded protein: CASSPMGQVLTEAFF.

The V and J genes are TRBV15 and TRBJ1-2; D gene unclear. The CDR3 length is 15 residues. V lost 4 bases and J lost 5, with 17 bases in between. CDR1 is LNHNV and CDR2 is YYDKDF in the germline V gene (reference sequence). CDR3 sequence: CATSTTSGLPYGYTF. CDR3 sequence (DNA): TGTGCCACCAGCACAACCTCCGGACTGCCATATGGCTACACCTTC.

The V and J genes are TRBV6-1 and TRBJ1-1, with TRBD1 as a possible D gene (5 bases). Germline CDR1 is MNHNS and CDR2 is SASEGT. The CDR3 totals 15 residues. V lost 6 bases and J lost 0, with 14 bases in between. In DNA, the CDR3 is TGTGCCAGCAGGACCGAAGGGACCTTGAACACTGAAGCTTTCTTT. Encoded protein: CASRTEGTLNTEAFF.

The chain couples TRBV4-1 to TRBJ2-3; maybe TRBD2 (5 bases). The CDR3 consists of 15 residues. Between the trimmed V and J ends, which lost 4 bases and 2 bases, there was a span of 13 bases. Germline V gene data show CDR1 as MGHRA and CDR2 as YSYEKL. CDR3 region: CASSLSGTFTDTQYF. The CDR3 region has the DNA TGCGCCAGCAGCCTGAGCGGAACTTTCACAGATACGCAGTATTTT.

A single count supports this clone. The gene calls are TRBV10-2 and TRBJ1-2; perhaps TRBD1 as D (5 bases). The CDR3 is 15 residues long. CDR1 is WSHSY, CDR2 SAAADI, per germline. V was trimmed by 3 bases and J by 1 base, leaving 12 bases between them. The CDR3 bases are TGCGCCAGCAGTGAAGGATGGGGCAGTAACTATGGCTACACCTTC. This codes for CASSEGWGSNYGYTF.

This chain connects TRBV2 to TRBJ2-3; the match to TRBD1 covers 8 bases. The CDR3 has 16 residues. CDR1 is SNHLY, CDR2 FYNNEI, per germline. The ends lost 7 bases at V and 6 bases at J; junction bases unmatched: 15. The CDR3 loop is CASTRDRSWGSDTQYF. CDR3 coding DNA: TGTGCCAGCACGCGGGACAGGTCGTGGGGAAGCGATACGCAGTATTTT.

V usage is TRBV20-1 and J usage is TRBJ1-2; weak D call: TRBD1 (6 bases). The CDR3 runs 11 residues. Germline CDR1 DFQATT, CDR2 SNEGSKA (reference sequence). Trimming took off 8 bases at V and 4 bases at J, with 11 bases between the two ends. CDR3 coding DNA: TGCAGTATCGGGACACGCTATGGCTACACCTTC. This gives the protein CSIGTRYGYTF.

The CDR3 loop is CASSPIPGLQETQYF. Here the CDR3 DNA reads TGTGCCAGCAGCCCAATCCCAGGCCTCCAAGAGACCCAGTACTTC. V and J are TRBV11-3 and TRBJ2-5; D remains unclear. The CDR3 spans 15 residues. Germline assignment: CDR1 SGHNT and CDR2 YENEEA. V gave up 5 bases and J gave up 1 base, with 14 bases separating them.

The genes are TRBV30 and TRBJ2-2, with 7 bases fitting TRBD1. Germline V gene sequence: CDR1 GTSNPN, CDR2 SVGIG (reference sequence). The CDR3 has 14 amino acids. The trim removed 7 bases at V and 3 bases at J, leaving 8 bases unmatched. CDR3 sequence: CAYLHRGYTGELFF. CDR3 DNA: TGTGCCTATTTACACAGGGGATACACCGGGGAGCTGTTTTTT.

This chain connects TRBV11-2 to TRBJ2-2, with 7 bases identical to TRBD2. V trimming: 2 bases; J trimming: 1 base; junction bases outside the gene matches: 10. CDR1 SGHAT and CDR2 FQNNGV come from the germline V gene. CDR3 length: 18 residues. CDR3: CASSLNPRLAVNTGELFF. The CDR3 DNA sequence: TGTGCCAGCAGCTTAAACCCGCGACTAGCAGTGAACACCGGGGAGCTGTTTTTT. The full variable domain, rest sourced from reference TRBV11-2 and TRBJ2-2, is EAGVAQSPRYKIIEKRQSVAFWCNPISGHATLYWYQQILGQGPKLLIQFQNNGVVDDSQLPKDRFSAERLKGVDSTLKIQPAKLEDSAVYLCASSLNPRLAVNTGELFFGEGSRLTVL.

The chain links TRBV19 to TRBJ1-2; D perhaps matches TRBD1 (5 bases). The CDR3 length is 13 residues. The germline CDR1 and CDR2 sequences are LNHDA and SQIVND (reference sequence). The germline V and J ends were trimmed by 3 bases and 7 bases, with 12 bases remaining between them. The CDR3, as DNA: TGTGCCAGTAGTATCCTCAGACAGAGTGGCTACACCTTC. As protein: CASSILRQSGYTF.

The count of this clone is one. V usage is TRBV25-1 and J usage is TRBJ2-7; 7 bases match TRBD1. V dropped 1 base and J dropped 3; count of bases not matched to a gene: 3. The CDR3 is 14 residues long. CDR1 and CDR2 (germline): MGHDK, SYGVNS. The CDR3 sequence: CASSEWDRSYEQYF. The CDR3 coding sequence is TGTGCCAGCAGTGAATGGGACAGAAGCTACGAGCAGTACTTC.

The J gene is TRBJ1-4, the V gene TRBV7-8; 8 nucleotides match TRBD1. Germline V gene lookup returns CDR1 SGHVS and CDR2 FQNEAQ. CDR3 length equals 16 residues. The ends lost 5 bases at V and 10 bases at J; junction bases unmatched: 15. CDR3 bases: TGTGCCAGCAGCCCGCTCGGGCAGGGGGCTGAGGGAAAACTGTTTTTT. Translating gives CASSPLGQGAEGKLFF.

The CDR3 nucleotides are TGTGCCAGCAGCTTTGGGAGGATGAACACCGGGGAGCTGTTTTTT. Translating gives CASSFGRMNTGELFF. This rearrangement joins TRBV11-3 to TRBJ2-2; a weak D match, TRBD2 (6 bases). CDR3 length: 15 residues. Per the germline V gene, CDR1 is SGHNT and CDR2 is YENEEA. Deletions cut 3 bases from V and 1 base from J, with 9 bases between.

This clone has just one count. The V call is TRBV19, the J call TRBJ1-2; no clear D. Germline assignment: CDR1 LNHDA and CDR2 SQIVND (reference sequence). CDR3 length: 15 residues. The V gene lost 0 bases and the J gene lost 7 bases, with 15 bases spanning the gap. This CDR3 reads CASSIDAPGIGGYTF. As DNA, the CDR3 is TGTGCCAGTAGTATAGATGCCCCGGGCATCGGTGGCTACACCTTC.

The gene calls are TRBV15 and TRBJ2-3; D might be TRBD1 (6 bases). The V end lost 5 bases, the J end lost 4 bases, and 16 bases lay between the germline ends. The CDR3 extends over 15 amino acids. Germline CDR1 and CDR2: LNHNV and YYDKDF (reference sequence). Here the CDR3 DNA reads TGTGCCACCAGCCCAGGGGAGAACAGAGCAGATACGCAGTATTTT. Encoded protein: CATSPGENRADTQYF.